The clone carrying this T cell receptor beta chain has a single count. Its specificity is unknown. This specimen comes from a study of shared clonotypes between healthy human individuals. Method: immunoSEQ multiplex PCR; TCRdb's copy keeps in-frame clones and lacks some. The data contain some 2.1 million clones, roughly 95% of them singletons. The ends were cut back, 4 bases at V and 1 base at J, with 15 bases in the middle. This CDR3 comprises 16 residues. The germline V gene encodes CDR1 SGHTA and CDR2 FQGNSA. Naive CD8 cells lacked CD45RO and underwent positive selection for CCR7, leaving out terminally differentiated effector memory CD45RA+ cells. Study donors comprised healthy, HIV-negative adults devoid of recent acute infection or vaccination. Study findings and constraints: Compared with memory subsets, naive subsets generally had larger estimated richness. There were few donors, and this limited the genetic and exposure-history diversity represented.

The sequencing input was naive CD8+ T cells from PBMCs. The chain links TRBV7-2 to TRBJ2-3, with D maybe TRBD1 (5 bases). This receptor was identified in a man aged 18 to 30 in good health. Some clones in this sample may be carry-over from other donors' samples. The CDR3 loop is CASSSYDSRGTDTQYF. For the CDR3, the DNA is TGTGCCAGCAGCTCATACGACAGTCGAGGCACAGATACGCAGTATTTT.